This TCR beta chain was captured in a study of T cell responses to AZD1222 COVID-19 vaccine. Study-level results: Clonal diversity may have been underestimated, and the donors were mostly white British, with more females than males. Unmutated variant regions are reportedly the target of nearly half of TCRs that are spike-specific. CD4 TCRs linked to vaccination spanned spike, dominating at 160-218 and 743-854. A rise in Spike-specific TCR breadth and depth followed two AZD1222 doses.

Details on this clone: Its target is not known.

Unmatched junction bases numbered 0, after V lost 6 bases and J lost 3 bases. Germline assignment: CDR1 LNHDA and CDR2 SQIVND (reference sequence). The CDR3 has 13 residues. Profiled with immunoSEQ multiplex PCR; TCRdb holds only in-frame clones, not every one. Seen here are 100,000 to 150,000 clones, 85% to 90% observed once, and the top ten hold approximately 20%. This material consisted of peripheral blood, taken on day 0 of AZD1222 vaccination. The TCR originated in an adult in good health. V is TRBV19 and J is TRBJ1-3; 9 nucleotides match TRBD1. CDR3 in amino acids: CASRDRGGNTIYF. The CDR3, as DNA: TGTGCCAGTAGGGACAGGGGTGGAAACACCATATATTTT.